These 27 T cell receptor beta chains came from one sample sequenced in a study of T cell repertoires in cytomegalovirus infection. TCRdb called the reads again in MiXCR, with one record for every CDR3 protein. The data contain about 340,000 distinct CDR3 sequences, roughly 29% of them singletons. No antigen has been identified for these receptors. Sequencing used cultured PBMCs, obtained from culture after CMV antigen stimulation. The receptors were gathered from a human donor in good health (CMV status not recorded). Some clones in this sample may be carry-over from other donors' samples.

The gene calls are TRBV20-1 and TRBJ1-5; D possibly corresponds to TRBD1 (5 bases). Per germline, CDR1 DFQATT and CDR2 SNEGSKA (reference sequence). Trimming stripped 5 bases from V and 7 bases from J, with 18 bases between. The CDR3 has 14 residues. The CDR3 loop is CSAQTAQKLQPQHF. For the CDR3, the DNA is TGCAGTGCTCAGACAGCCCAGAAATTGCAGCCCCAGCATTTT.

The V and J genes are TRBV29-1 and TRBJ1-1; tentative D call: TRBD1 (6 bases). This CDR3 is built from 12 residues. The germline V gene encodes CDR1 SQVTM and CDR2 ANQGSEA. Trimming removed 6 bases from V and 6 bases from J, with 14 bases in between. The CDR3 loop is CSVVTGLPEAFF. The CDR3 coding sequence is TGCAGCGTCGTTACAGGGTTGCCTGAAGCTTTCTTT. Variable domain in full (rest from reference TRBV29-1 and TRBJ1-1): SAVISQKPSRDICQRGTSLTIQCQVDSQVTMMFWYRQQPGQSLTLIATANQGSEATYESGFVIDKFPISRPNLTFSTLTVSNMSPEDSSIYLCSVVTGLPEAFFGQGTRLTVV.

V usage is TRBV20-1 and J usage is TRBJ1-5; 10 bases align to TRBD1. In germline, CDR1 is DFQATT, CDR2 SNEGSKA (reference sequence). The CDR3 loop spans 15 amino acids. V trimming: 5 bases; J trimming: 2 bases; junction bases outside the gene matches: 6. The CDR3 DNA sequence: TGCAGTGCTCGGACAGGGGGAATGGGCAATCAGCCCCAGCATTTT. This gives the protein CSARTGGMGNQPQHF.

This clonotype was seen only a few times. The gene calls are TRBV7-2 and TRBJ2-1, with no clear D. Trimming removed 3 bases from V and 6 bases from J, with 6 bases in between. The V gene's germline CDR1 is SGHTA and CDR2 FQGNSA. There are 12 residues in the CDR3. CDR3 in amino acids: CASSFRINEQFF. CDR3 coding DNA: TGTGCCAGCAGCTTTAGGATCAATGAGCAGTTCTTC.

This clonotype appeared once. The chain is built from TRBV12-3 or TRBV12-4 and TRBJ1-2; possible D gene TRBD1, 6 bases. CDR3 size: 12 residues. The V end was cut by 8 bases, the J end by 2 bases, with 9 bases between. This chain's CDR3 is CASLQGNYGYTF. The DNA for the CDR3 is TGTGCCAGCTTACAGGGCAACTATGGCTACACCTTC.

This clonotype was detected only a few times. DNA of the CDR3: TGTGCCAGCAGCCAGCCCGGACAGGGGAGGAGAGAGCAGTACTTC. This translates into CASSQPGQGRREQYF. V is TRBV3-1 and J is TRBJ2-7, with 9 bases identical to TRBD1. The CDR3 is 15 amino acids. The germline gives CDR1 LGHDT, CDR2 YNNKEL (reference sequence). The trim removed 3 bases at V and 7 bases at J, leaving 10 bases unmatched.

V and J are TRBV27 and TRBJ2-7, with 11 bases identical to TRBD2. This CDR3 contains 17 residues. The ends lost 6 bases at V and 0 bases at J; junction bases unmatched: 10. Germline lookup yields CDR1 MNHEY and CDR2 SMNVEV (reference sequence). The chain's CDR3 is CASSALAGVLDSYEQYF. DNA of the CDR3: TGTGCCAGCAGCGCACTAGCGGGAGTCTTGGACTCCTACGAGCAGTACTTC.

The chain carries TRBV20-1 and TRBJ2-2; possibly TRBD2 for D (5 bases). Trimming pared 8 bases from V and 3 bases from J, leaving 10 bases between. This CDR3 contains 12 residues. Germline CDR1 DFQATT, CDR2 SNEGSKA (reference sequence). The CDR3 nucleotides are TGCAGTACCGGGATACACACCGGGGAGCTGTTTTTT. It encodes CSTGIHTGELFF.

The J gene is TRBJ2-1, the V gene TRBV12-3 or TRBV12-4; D not certain. V lost 5 bases, J lost 2 bases, and 13 bases lay in between. The CDR3 length is 15 residues. CDR3 DNA: TGTGCCAGCAGTCCGCAGGCGTCCCCCTACAATGAGCAGTTCTTC. Translated: CASSPQASPYNEQFF.

The chain links TRBV5-1 to TRBJ2-7, with TRBD1 matching over 9 bases. The CDR3 consists of 17 residues. The germline V gene has CDR1 SGHRS and CDR2 YFSETQ. V lost 3 bases to trimming and J lost 5 bases; unmatched junction nucleotides: 15. This chain's CDR3 is CASSWGAGTGWMNEQYF. The CDR3 coding sequence is TGCGCCAGCAGCTGGGGGGCCGGGACAGGGTGGATGAACGAGCAGTACTTC. The full variable domain, rest sourced from reference TRBV5-1 and TRBJ2-7, is KAGVTQTPRYLIKTRGQQVTLSCSPISGHRSVSWYQQTPGQGLQFLFEYFSETQRNKGNFPGRFSGRQFSNSRSEMNVSTLELGDSALYLCASSWGAGTGWMNEQYFGPGTRLTVT.

This clonotype was counted between two and nine times. This chain connects TRBV4-1 to TRBJ2-5, with 9 bases aligning to TRBD2. CDR3 length: 17 residues. Germline CDR1 is MGHRA and CDR2 is YSYEKL. The V segment lost 3 bases and the J segment 2 bases; nucleotides outside the gene matches: 10. CDR3 amino acids: CASSHGGLALGQETQYF. CDR3 bases: TGCGCCAGCAGCCATGGGGGACTAGCTTTGGGGCAAGAGACCCAGTACTTC.

This clonotype was seen a handful of times. The chain recombines TRBV4-2 with TRBJ1-5, with a weak D call TRBD1 (5 bases). V shed 4 bases and J shed 2 bases, with 12 bases lying between them. This CDR3 has 15 residues. The germline V gene has CDR1 LGHNA and CDR2 YNFKEQ. The CDR3 nucleotides are TGTGCCAGCAGCCCCGATCGGGGGGGCAATCAGCCCCAGCATTTT. This codes for CASSPDRGGNQPQHF.

In this sample, this clonotype turned up a few times. J is TRBJ2-5 and V is TRBV7-2; D gene uncertain. Trimming shortened V by 1 base and J by 5 bases, and 20 bases separated the two germline ends. Germline-derived CDR1 and CDR2 are SGHTA and FQGNSA. This CDR3 region has 17 residues. The CDR3 loop reads CASSLGSGRLTEETQYF. The CDR3 nucleotides are TGTGCCAGCAGCTTAGGTTCTGGCCGACTCACCGAGGAGACCCAGTACTTC.

The gene calls are TRBV5-1 and TRBJ1-5; 10 bases map to TRBD1. The germline V gene has CDR1 SGHRS and CDR2 YFSETQ. This CDR3 comprises 16 residues. V shed 0 bases, J shed 3 bases, and the junction held 3 bases outside the gene matches. This chain's CDR3 is CASSLGTGGFNQPQHF. Here the CDR3 DNA reads TGCGCCAGCAGCTTGGGGACAGGGGGTTTCAATCAGCCCCAGCATTTT.

V and J are TRBV7-3 and TRBJ2-3; D is unclear. V was cut by 5 bases and J by 3 bases, with 6 bases left in between. The V gene's germline CDR1 is SGHTA and CDR2 FQGTGA. There are 12 residues in the CDR3. The CDR3 bases are TGTGCCAGCAGCGACCTAACAGATACGCAGTATTTT. This encodes CASSDLTDTQYF.

The chain links TRBV6-5 to TRBJ1-2, with D unresolved. The CDR3 contains 16 residues. V was clipped by 0 bases and J by 0 bases, with 11 bases between them. Germline lookup yields CDR1 MNHEY and CDR2 SVGAGI. CDR3 region: CASSYSGLKANYGYTF. The CDR3 region has the DNA TGTGCCAGCAGTTACTCAGGGTTAAAAGCTAACTATGGCTACACCTTC.

As for this clonotype: An end of the junction differs from the germline gene, which may be a read error. The V call is TRBV7-6, the J call TRBJ2-3; 8 nucleotides align to TRBD2. This CDR3 is 15 amino acids long. The germline gives CDR1 SGHVS, CDR2 FNYEAQ. This CDR3 is CASSLGTRRGDTQYF. The CDR3 region has the DNA TGTGCTAGCAGCTTAGGGACTAGGAGAGGTGATACGCAGTATTTT.

CDR3 DNA sequence: TGTGCCAGCAGTCTGGGACAGTGGAAAGGATCCTACGAGCAGTACTTC. It specifies CASSLGQWKGSYEQYF. The chain joins TRBV12-3 or TRBV12-4 to TRBJ2-7, with 7 bases that match TRBD1. The V segment lost 5 bases and the J segment 1 base; nucleotides outside the gene matches: 11. The length of the CDR3 is 16 residues.

This sequence joins TRBV7-9 and TRBJ2-2; D is unclear. In germline, CDR1 is SEHNR, CDR2 FQNEAQ (reference sequence). The CDR3 consists of 14 residues. Trimming removed 8 bases from V and 7 bases from J, with 17 bases in between. The CDR3 loop is CASRPLEQIGELFF. The CDR3 DNA reads TGTGCCAGCCGACCTCTGGAACAGATCGGGGAGCTGTTTTTT.

The gene calls are TRBV7-9 and TRBJ2-6; the match to TRBD1 covers 7 bases. Germline-derived CDR1 and CDR2 are SEHNR and FQNEAQ (reference sequence). This CDR3 is built from 18 residues. Trimming at V came to 6 bases and at J to 0 bases, leaving 11 bases not matched to a gene. CDR3 region: CASRVYGQASSGANVLTF. The CDR3 region has the DNA TGTGCCAGCAGAGTTTACGGACAGGCTTCCTCTGGGGCCAACGTCCTGACTTTC.

The rearrangement links TRBV28 to TRBJ2-6, with a weak D call TRBD1 (6 bases). V shed 2 bases and J shed 4 bases, with 15 bases lying between them. CDR3 length: 17 residues. CDR1 is MDHEN, CDR2 SYDVKM, per germline. The CDR3 DNA reads TGTGCCAGCAGTTTAACACAGGGACCTAGAGGGGCCAACGTCCTGACTTTC. It specifies CASSLTQGPRGANVLTF.

Written as DNA, the CDR3 is TGTGCCAGCAGCCTGACAGGGGGCCCTGGGGCCAACGTCCTGACTTTC. Its translation: CASSLTGGPGANVLTF. The chain joins TRBV3-1 to TRBJ2-6; 10 nucleotides match TRBD1. CDR3 length: 16 residues. Germline assignment: CDR1 LGHDT and CDR2 YNNKEL (reference sequence). Trimming removed 4 bases from V and 2 bases from J; junction bases left unmatched: 2. Full variable domain (rest looked up from reference TRBV3-1 and TRBJ2-6): DTAVSQTPKYLVTQMGNDKSIKCEQNLGHDTMYWYKQDSKKFLKIMFSYNNKELIINETVPNRFSPKSPDKAHLNLHINSLELGDSAVYFCASSLTGGPGANVLTFGAGSRLTVL.

The chain joins TRBV5-4 to TRBJ2-1; perhaps TRBD1 as D (6 bases). CDR3 length: 18 residues. V was clipped by 2 bases and J by 0 bases, with 18 bases between them. Germline V gives CDR1 SGHNT, CDR2 YYREEE (reference sequence). This CDR3 is CASSFLLNSGVSYNEQFF. The CDR3 DNA reads as TGTGCCAGCAGCTTCCTCCTCAATTCAGGGGTCTCCTACAATGAGCAGTTCTTC.

This clonotype has only a few counts. The rearrangement uses TRBV15 and TRBJ2-1, with a tentative D call TRBD2 (5 bases). Germline V gene data show CDR1 as LNHNV and CDR2 as YYDKDF (reference sequence). V gave up 7 bases and J gave up 4 bases, with 20 bases separating them. The CDR3 spans 16 residues. CDR3 nucleotide sequence: TGTGCCACCACCCCCTCCTTGGGGAGAGGATACAATGAGCAGTTCTTC. The encoded protein is CATTPSLGRGYNEQFF.

This clonotype was picked up a small number of times. The J gene is TRBJ1-4, the V gene TRBV10-3; 10 bases agree with TRBD1. Trimming took 4 bases from V and 7 from J; bases not matched to a gene: 3. This CDR3 is 14 amino acids long. Germline V gives CDR1 ENHRY, CDR2 SYGVKD. CDR3 in amino acids: CAISVGDRGEKLFF. CDR3 sequence (DNA): TGTGCCATCAGTGTCGGGGACAGGGGTGAAAAACTGTTTTTT.

V gene TRBV5-1 combines with J gene TRBJ1-6; possibly TRBD1 for D (5 bases). Between the trimmed V and J ends, which lost 0 bases and 7 bases, there was a span of 14 bases. CDR1 SGHRS and CDR2 YFSETQ come from the germline V gene. This CDR3 has 16 residues. CDR3 coding DNA: TGCGCCAGCAGCTTGGGGGGGGACGTTAAAAATTCACCCCTCCACTTT. It encodes CASSLGGDVKNSPLHF. Together with reference TRBV5-1 and TRBJ1-6, the CDR3 gives the full variable domain: KAGVTQTPRYLIKTRGQQVTLSCSPISGHRSVSWYQQTPGQGLQFLFEYFSETQRNKGNFPGRFSGRQFSNSRSEMNVSTLELGDSALYLCASSLGGDVKNSPLHFGNGTRLTVT.

This rearrangement joins TRBV6-5 to TRBJ2-5; D gene unclear. The CDR3 sequence is 15 residues long. Trimming took 4 bases from V and 0 from J, leaving 12 bases between them. The germline gives CDR1 MNHEY, CDR2 SVGAGI. The CDR3 sequence: CASSSFQVYQETQYF. The CDR3 DNA reads TGTGCCAGCAGTTCCTTCCAGGTGTACCAAGAGACCCAGTACTTC.